Described below is a single TCR beta chain sequence and its context. The antigen is unknown. A second PCR of about 6 to 12 cycles used a sample-barcoded 5' primer and a J-beta primer mix. A single record per CDR3 protein comes from TCRdb applying MiXCR to the 5' RACE reads. This repertoire shows approximately 800,000 distinct CDR3 sequences, 20% to 30% found once; its top ten account for approximately 3.7%. This record belongs to a study of blood T cells in healthy people across ages. Study results and caveats: Diversity figures based on one million T cells were deemed too low.

This sample also belongs to another study, concerning T cells of mothers and their children.

The sequence was collected from a boy between 5 and 17 years old in good health. Material for sequencing was blood.

CDR3: CATIPTSGDTYNSPLHF. DNA of the CDR3: TGTGCCACCATCCCGACCTCAGGGGACACGTATAATTCACCCCTCCACTTT. The chain joins TRBV28 to TRBJ1-6; tentative D call: TRBD1 (6 bases). Trimming stripped 10 bases from V and 4 bases from J, with 23 bases between. The CDR3 has 17 residues. CDR1 and CDR2 from the germline V gene are MDHEN and SYDVKM.